This T cell receptor (beta chain) was retrieved from a study of blood T cell repertoires in COVID-19. Study-level information: Nucleic acid was either cDNA or gDNA, and it came from T cells, B-cell-depleted T cells, or PBMCs.

In the authors' workflow: Using reference gene primer amplification, nucleated cell counts were estimated. Only in-frame clones appear in the TCRdb table, and some are missing; sequencing was by immunoSEQ multiplex PCR. For V, J and clone size, that table is used; D and trimming come from the DNA. This table holds 200,000 to 250,000 clones, about 85% found once. This TCR was recovered from a woman between 18 and 29 years old who had recovered from COVID-19. The sequencing sample was made of peripheral blood.

CDR3 DNA: TGTGCCAGCAGCTACGGGGGAGACTATGGCTACACCTTC. Its protein product is CASSYGGDYGYTF. The V call is TRBV5-6, the J call TRBJ1-2, with D maybe TRBD1 (5 bases). CDR3 size: 13 residues. Germline values: CDR1 SGHDT, CDR2 YYEEEE. V was cut by 3 bases and J by 3 bases, with 9 bases left in between.